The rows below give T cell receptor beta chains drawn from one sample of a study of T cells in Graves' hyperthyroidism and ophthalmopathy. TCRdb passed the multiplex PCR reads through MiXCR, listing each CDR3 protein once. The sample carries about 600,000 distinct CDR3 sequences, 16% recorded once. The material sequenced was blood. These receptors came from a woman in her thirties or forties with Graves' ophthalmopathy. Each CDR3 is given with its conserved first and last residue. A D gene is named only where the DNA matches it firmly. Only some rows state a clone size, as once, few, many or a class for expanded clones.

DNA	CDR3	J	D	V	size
TGTGCCAGTAGTGCCGGGTGGCCGATATACAATGAGCAGTTCTTC	CASSAGWPIYNEQFF	TRBJ2-1	-	TRBV19	many
TGCGCCAGCAGCCCCGGGGGGGGGGCTGGGGCCAACGTCCTGACTTTC	CASSPGGGAGANVLTF	TRBJ2-6	TRBD2	TRBV5-1	few
TGTGCCAGCAGTCGGGACGTTGAGAATCAGCCCCAGCATTTT	CASSRDVENQPQHF	TRBJ1-5	-	TRBV28	many
TGTGCCTGGAGTCAAGGGGGCGAGCAGTACTTC	CAWSQGGEQYF	TRBJ2-7	-	TRBV30	many
TGCAGTGCTAGGACAGGGATCGCGCAGCCCCAGCATTTT	CSARTGIAQPQHF	TRBJ1-5	TRBD1	TRBV20-1	-
TGCAGTGCTACCCCCCGGGGTATGGACTACAATGAGCAGTTCTTC	CSATPRGMDYNEQFF	TRBJ2-1	-	TRBV20-1	many
TGCAGCGTTGTACCTGTAGGAGGCTCCTACGAGCAGCACTTC	CSVVPVGGSYEQHF	TRBJ2-7	-	TRBV29-1	-
TGTGCCAGCAAATCCCTCCAGGTATTAACCTACGAGCAGTACTTC	CASKSLQVLTYEQYF	TRBJ2-7	-	TRBV28	many
TGCAGCGCCGACAGACGGGAAGGGGATGGCTACACCTTC	CSADRREGDGYTF	TRBJ1-2	-	TRBV29-1	few
TGTGCCAGCACTCCCGTGGGGACAGGGAGCCGCTACGAGCAGTACTTC	CASTPVGTGSRYEQYF	TRBJ2-7	TRBD1	TRBV28	many
TGTGCCAGCAGCTTGGGAAGACAGGGCGCTGAAGCTTTCTTT	CASSLGRQGAEAFF	TRBJ1-1	TRBD1	TRBV7-9	many
TGTGCCAGCAGTTCTCGACAGGGTAAAGAGCCCCAGCATTTT	CASSSRQGKEPQHF	TRBJ1-5	TRBD1	TRBV28	-
TGCAGCGGGGGTAGGTGGGAGGGCCCGGAGACCCAGTACTTC	CSGGRWEGPETQYF	TRBJ2-5	TRBD2	TRBV20-1	-
TGTGCCTGGAGTGAGCGGGAGTCGTACTCCTACAATGAGCAGTTCTTC	CAWSERESYSYNEQFF	TRBJ2-1	TRBD2	TRBV30	many
TGCGCCAGCAGTGCCAGTTCTCACACCGGGGAGCTGTTTTTT	CASSASSHTGELFF	TRBJ2-2	-	TRBV10-2	-
TGTGCCAGCAGGGCCCAAGCCCAAGAGACCCAGTACTTC	CASRAQAQETQYF	TRBJ2-5	-	TRBV2	few
TGTGCCAGCTCACCAACACGTAGCTCCTACGAGCAGTACTTC	CASSPTRSSYEQYF	TRBJ2-7	-	TRBV18	many
TGTGCCAGCTCGAGGGGATTTAACAATGAGCAGTTCTTC	CASSRGFNNEQFF	TRBJ2-1	-	TRBV7-9	-
TGTGCCTCCTCCGGCAGGGGCGCGTACTTC	CASSGRGAYF	TRBJ2-5	-	TRBV6-4	once
TGTGCCAGCAGTTCGTCGTCGGGGGGTACAGATACGCAGTATTTT	CASSSSSGGTDTQYF	TRBJ2-3	TRBD2	TRBV12-3/TRBV12-4	few
TGTGCCAGCAGCCCGGACCGTAGCTCCTACAATGAGCAGTTCTTC	CASSPDRSSYNEQFF	TRBJ2-1	-	TRBV6-1	many
TGTGCCAGCAGTTACTCGGGGGAGTTGGGGTACGACGAGCAGTACTTC	CASSYSGELGYDEQYF	TRBJ2-7	-	TRBV6-5	many
TGTGCCAGCTCACCTCTGGAGGGGTCCACTGAAGCTTTCTTT	CASSPLEGSTEAFF	TRBJ1-1	-	TRBV18	many
TGTGCCAGCAGCTTAACCAGGCTAGGCAATGAGCAGTTCTTC	CASSLTRLGNEQFF	TRBJ2-1	-	TRBV7-2	-
TGTGCCAGCAAGGTGGGGCCGAACACTGAAGCTTTCTTT	CASKVGPNTEAFF	TRBJ1-1	-	TRBV6-1	many
TGTGCCAGCAGTTTACAGGGGACAGCTAACTATGGCTACACCTTC	CASSLQGTANYGYTF	TRBJ1-2	TRBD1	TRBV12-3/TRBV12-4	many
TGTGCCAGCAGTCCCGGGAGGAGCTATGGCTACACCTTC	CASSPGRSYGYTF	TRBJ1-2	-	TRBV12-3/TRBV12-4	-
TGCAGTGCTAGAGAGGACAGGGTTACTGAGCAGTTCTTC	CSAREDRVTEQFF	TRBJ2-1	TRBD1	TRBV20-1	-
TGTGCCAGCAGGGGATTTGTGGATACGCAGTATTTT	CASRGFVDTQYF	TRBJ2-3	-	TRBV6-1	few
TGTGCCAGCAGCCAATCTACAGGAAACATTCAGTACTTC	CASSQSTGNIQYF	TRBJ2-4	-	TRBV3-1	many